The 20 T cell receptor beta chains reported below all come from one sample, sequenced in a study of blood T cell repertoires in COVID-19. Clones were sequenced by immunoSEQ multiplex PCR, and TCRdb holds only the in-frame ones, with some missing. The top ten hold over 4% of the sample, which has approximately 260,000 clones, around 80% seen once. The material sequenced was PBMCs or T cells enriched from blood (not recorded which). The receptors originated from a man under 40 with acute COVID-19.

The chain combines TRBV29-1 with TRBJ1-2; TRBD1 matches at 10 bases. Germline V gene sequence: CDR1 SQVTM, CDR2 ANQGSEA. This CDR3 is 12 amino acids long. V lost 0 bases, J lost 12 bases, and 4 bases stayed unmatched. The CDR3 DNA is TGCAGCGTTGAAGATCGACAGGGGGCTGACACCTTC. Amino acid sequence: CSVEDRQGADTF. Full variable domain (missing parts from reference TRBV29-1 and TRBJ1-2): SAVISQKPSRDICQRGTSLTIQCQVDSQVTMMFWYRQQPGQSLTLIATANQGSEATYESGFVIDKFPISRPNLTFSTLTVSNMSPEDSSIYLCSVEDRQGADTFGSGTRLTVV.

CDR3 DNA sequence: TGTGCCAGCAGCTTGGACCCTGGACAGGGTGGGACCCAGTACTTC. Its protein product is CASSLDPGQGGTQYF. This sequence joins TRBV5-4 and TRBJ2-5; 8 bases fit TRBD1. Germline assignment: CDR1 SGHNT and CDR2 YYREEE (reference sequence). V was clipped by 0 bases and J by 7 bases; unmatched bases: 8. This CDR3 is 15 amino acids long.

This chain links TRBV19 with TRBJ1-5; TRBD1 matches 10 bases. CDR1 LNHDA and CDR2 SQIVND come from the germline V gene (reference sequence). V gave up 5 bases and J gave up 4 bases; unmatched junction bases: 8. The CDR3 consists of 16 residues. In DNA form, the CDR3 reads TGTGCCAGTAGTTCCCAGGACAGGGGGAATAATCAGCCCCAGCATTTT. This encodes CASSSQDRGNNQPQHF.

The chain uses TRBV7-9 and TRBJ2-2; 8 positions agree with TRBD1. J gave up 4 bases and V 5 bases, and 9 bases lay outside the gene matches. Per germline, CDR1 SEHNR and CDR2 FQNEAQ (reference sequence). The CDR3 has 16 amino acids. The CDR3: CASSPRTGSPTGELFF. CDR3 in DNA: TGTGCCAGCAGCCCCCGGACAGGGAGTCCCACCGGGGAGCTGTTTTTT.

The genes are TRBV11-2 and TRBJ2-5; 11 bases fit TRBD1. The V gene end was trimmed by 5 bases and the J gene end by 2 bases; junction bases not matched to a gene: 7. Germline-derived CDR1 and CDR2 are SGHAT and FQNNGV. CDR3 length equals 16 residues. CDR3 protein: CASSLNGQGAQETQYF. CDR3 in DNA: TGTGCCAGCAGCCTCAATGGACAGGGGGCTCAAGAGACCCAGTACTTC.

The rearrangement joins TRBV19 to TRBJ1-5; D is perhaps TRBD1 (5 bases). Trimming removed 7 bases from V and 1 base from J, with 17 bases in between. CDR3 length: 16 amino acids. Germline assignment: CDR1 LNHDA and CDR2 SQIVND (reference sequence). The CDR3 DNA follows: TGTGCCAGTACCTCTTTTCTCGGACACAGCAATCAGCCCCAGCATTTT. As protein: CASTSFLGHSNQPQHF.

V gene TRBV28 combines with J gene TRBJ1-1; D ambiguous. This CDR3 is built from 16 residues. Deletions cut 5 bases from V and 1 base from J, with 17 bases between. Germline CDR1 is MDHEN and CDR2 is SYDVKM. The CDR3 nucleotides are TGTGCCAGCAGTCCCGACACCTATTCGAGGAACACTGAAGCTTTCTTT. As protein: CASSPDTYSRNTEAFF.

The J gene is TRBJ2-5, the V gene TRBV5-4, with a tentative D call TRBD1 (5 bases). V shed 5 bases and J shed 1 base, with 9 bases lying between them. The CDR3 is 13 amino acids. CDR1 and CDR2 (germline): SGHNT, YYREEE (reference sequence). CDR3 in DNA: TGTGCCAGCAGAATACAGGTCCAAGAGACCCAGTACTTC. It yields the protein CASRIQVQETQYF.

About this clone itself: A junction boundary mismatches the germline segment, possibly from a read error. This chain connects TRBV5-1 to TRBJ2-1; 11 positions agree with TRBD2. The CDR3 contains 15 residues. Germline lookup yields CDR1 SGHRS and CDR2 YFSETQ. In DNA form, the CDR3 reads TGTGCCAGCAGCATGACTAGCGGGACAAACAATGAGCAGTTCTTC. Translating it yields CASSMTSGTNNEQFF.

A word on this clone: The junction departs from germline at one end; a sequencing error may be responsible. CDR3 coding DNA: TGTGCCAGCAGCTTGGTGGACACGAACACCGGGGAGCTGTTTTTT. Translating it yields CASSLVDTNTGELFF. The chain carries TRBV5-1 and TRBJ2-2, with a tentative D call TRBD1 (5 bases). The CDR3 extends over 15 amino acids. CDR1 is SGHRS and CDR2 is YFSETQ in the germline V gene.

The rearrangement joins TRBV28 to TRBJ1-3; 7 nucleotides match TRBD1. Germline assignment: CDR1 MDHEN and CDR2 SYDVKM. Germline trimming cut 6 bases from V and 10 bases from J; bases unmatched to any gene: 9. The CDR3 sequence is 13 residues long. CDR3 region: CASSDRVGGTIYF. CDR3 in DNA: TGTGCCAGCAGCGACAGGGTCGGGGGTACCATATATTTT. Filled out from reference TRBV28 and TRBJ1-3, the complete variable domain reads DVKVTQSSRYLVKRTGEKVFLECVQDMDHENMFWYRQDPGLGLRLIYFSYDVKMKEKGDIPEGYSVSREKKERFSLILESASTNQTSMYLCASSDRVGGTIYFGEGSWLTVV.

This chain uses TRBV10-2 with TRBJ1-4; unclear D gene. Germline values: CDR1 WSHSY, CDR2 SAAADI. The CDR3 spans 13 residues. The germline V and J ends were trimmed by 6 bases and 5 bases, with 10 bases remaining between them. CDR3 sequence (DNA): TGCGCCAGCAGAAACAGTGGGAATGAAAAACTGTTTTTT. Amino acids: CASRNSGNEKLFF.

The chain combines TRBV28 with TRBJ2-5; perhaps TRBD1 as D (6 bases). The ends were cut back, 7 bases at V and 6 bases at J, with 15 bases in the middle. The CDR3 loop spans 13 amino acids. Germline-derived CDR1 and CDR2 are MDHEN and SYDVKM. The CDR3 nucleotides are TGTGCCAGCATCGAGGTACAGGGAAAGACCCAGTACTTC. It specifies CASIEVQGKTQYF.

The chain recombines TRBV7-3 with TRBJ2-1; 9 nucleotides agree with TRBD2. The V and J ends lost 2 bases and 8 bases, in that order; junction bases with no gene match: 16. This CDR3 region has 18 residues. Per germline, CDR1 SGHTA and CDR2 FQGTGA. CDR3 amino acids: CASSLGLAGSPARDEQFF. CDR3 nucleotide sequence: TGTGCCAGCAGCTTAGGGCTAGCGGGGTCCCCGGCCAGGGATGAGCAGTTCTTC.

The CDR3 DNA sequence: TGCGCCAGCAGTGAGTCGGGCACCTATGGCTACACCTTC. The encoded protein is CASSESGTYGYTF. The chain links TRBV10-2 to TRBJ1-2, with no clear D. The V and J ends lost 0 bases and 4 bases respectively, with 6 bases between them. From germline, CDR1 is WSHSY and CDR2 SAAADI. The CDR3 spans 13 residues.

This clone has a single count. The genes are TRBV15 and TRBJ1-5; a possible D gene is TRBD1 (6 bases). Per the germline V gene, CDR1 is LNHNV and CDR2 is YYDKDF (reference sequence). The CDR3 has 15 residues. Trimming shortened V by 1 base and J by 5 bases, and 12 bases separated the two germline ends. The CDR3 loop is CATSRGGTSDQPQHF. The CDR3 DNA reads TGTGCCACCAGCAGAGGGGGGACAAGCGATCAGCCCCAGCATTTT.

The gene calls are TRBV9 and TRBJ2-5; TRBD2 aligns across 12 bases. Trimming took 0 bases from V and 1 from J; bases not matched to a gene: 4. Germline assignment: CDR1 SGDLS and CDR2 YYNGEE. This CDR3 is built from 17 residues. CDR3 DNA sequence: TGTGCCAGCAGCGTAGCTCTAGCGGGAGGGACCCAAGAGACCCAGTACTTC. Amino acid sequence: CASSVALAGGTQETQYF. Filled out from reference TRBV9 and TRBJ2-5, the complete variable domain reads DSGVTQTPKHLITATGQRVTLRCSPRSGDLSVYWYQQSLDQGLQFLIQYYNGEERAKGNILERFSAQQFPDLHSELNLSSLELGDSALYFCASSVALAGGTQETQYFGPGTRLLVL.

The CDR3 bases are TGTGCCAGCAGTGAAGTCGGGGGGGGTCAGGAGACCCAGTACTTC. This sequence encodes CASSEVGGGQETQYF. This rearrangement joins TRBV6-1 to TRBJ2-5; 8 positions match TRBD2. V trimming: 1 base; J trimming: 5 bases; junction bases outside the gene matches: 6. Per germline, CDR1 MNHNS and CDR2 SASEGT. The CDR3 is made up of 15 amino acids.

Concerning this clone itself: One end of the junction fails to match germline, which may point to a read error. J is TRBJ1-2 and V is TRBV29-1, with 8 bases fitting TRBD1. Germline CDR1 is SQVTM and CDR2 is ANQGSEA. This CDR3 comprises 11 residues. CDR3 in amino acids: CSVQGQGIFYF. In nucleotides, the CDR3 is TGCAGCGTTCAAGGACAGGGTATTTTTTATTTC.

The rearrangement links TRBV7-2 to TRBJ2-2, with a tentative D call TRBD1 (7 bases). CDR1 SGHTA and CDR2 FQGNSA come from the germline V gene. V lost 5 bases and J lost 4, with 14 bases in between. The CDR3 has 15 residues. The CDR3 DNA sequence: TGTGCCAGCAGCAGAGGGCAGGGGGGCACCGGGGAGCTGTTTTTT. Residues: CASSRGQGGTGELFF. Using reference TRBV7-2 and TRBJ2-2 for the parts outside the CDR3, the full variable domain is GAGVSQSPSNKVTEKGKDVELRCDPISGHTALYWYRQSLGQGLEFLIYFQGNSAPDKSGLPSDRFSAERTGGSVSTLTIQRTQQEDSAVYLCASSRGQGGTGELFFGEGSRLTVL.